A single sample is the source of the 22 T cell receptor beta chains below, sequenced in a study of beta chain features in type 1 diabetes. The sequenced template was cDNA made from the entire isolated RNA. Sequenced by immunoSEQ multiplex PCR; TCRdb stores in-frame clones only, minus some. The sample records fewer than 650,000 clones, about 14% being singletons. The sample consisted of naive CD4+ T cells from blood. These receptor sequences come from a man aged 18 to 35 in good health.

This chain connects TRBV19 to TRBJ1-1; 7 bases are shared with TRBD1. The J segment lost 1 base and the V segment lost 4 bases, leaving 3 bases of the junction unmatched. The CDR3 spans 14 residues. Germline V CDR1 and CDR2: LNHDA, SQIVND (reference sequence). The CDR3 DNA follows: TGTGCCAGTAGTACAGGGGGAGGGAACACTGAAGCTTTCTTT. Translated, it gives CASSTGGGNTEAFF.

This rearrangement joins TRBV9 to TRBJ1-1; tentative D call: TRBD1 (5 bases). The CDR3 extends over 16 amino acids. V was clipped by 0 bases and J by 0 bases, with 12 bases between them. Germline CDR1 and CDR2: SGDLS and YYNGEE. DNA for the CDR3: TGTGCCAGCAGCGTAGGACAGCAGGGCCTGAACACTGAAGCTTTCTTT. This gives the protein CASSVGQQGLNTEAFF.

In its sample, this clone was seen a few times. This sequence joins TRBV7-2 and TRBJ2-7; 12 nucleotides line up with TRBD1. CDR3 length equals 15 residues. V dropped 4 bases and J dropped 4; count of bases not matched to a gene: 5. Germline V lookup: CDR1 SGHTA, CDR2 FQGNSA. As DNA, the CDR3 is TGTGCCAGCAGCTCTGGGACAGGGGGCCCTTACGAGCAGTACTTC. Its translation is CASSSGTGGPYEQYF.

V and J are TRBV18 and TRBJ2-3; 9 bases fit TRBD1. V shed 7 bases, J shed 1 base, and the junction held 3 bases outside the gene matches. CDR3 size: 14 residues. Germline loops: CDR1 KGHSH, CDR2 LQKENI. The CDR3 sequence is CASCRDRGTDTQYF. The CDR3 DNA follows: TGTGCCAGCTGCCGGGACAGGGGCACAGATACGCAGTATTTT.

V usage is TRBV14 and J usage is TRBJ2-7; D is ambiguous. Germline values: CDR1 SGHDN, CDR2 FVKESK. The V end was cut by 1 base, the J end by 5 bases, with 12 bases between. The CDR3 extends over 14 amino acids. The CDR3 loop reads CASSQVGSRDEQYF. The CDR3 DNA reads TGTGCCAGCAGCCAAGTTGGTAGCCGCGACGAGCAGTACTTC.

This chain links TRBV6-5 with TRBJ1-2; a possible D gene is TRBD1 (5 bases). Germline V gene sequence: CDR1 MNHEY, CDR2 SVGAGI. The CDR3 loop spans 16 amino acids. Trimming took off 4 bases at V and 3 bases at J, with 18 bases between the two ends. The CDR3 loop is CASSSPRGGRHYGYTF. The CDR3 DNA reads TGTGCCAGCAGTTCACCAAGGGGAGGGAGGCACTATGGCTACACCTTC.

The table lists this clone with a few counts. This chain joins TRBV6-4 and TRBJ2-1; 8 bases match TRBD2. Germline trimming cut 0 bases from V and 0 bases from J; bases unmatched to any gene: 10. The CDR3 is 19 residues long. CDR1 MRHNA and CDR2 SNTAGT come from the germline V gene. This chain's CDR3 is CASSDSRGAPLSSYNEQFF. The CDR3, as DNA: TGTGCCAGCAGTGACTCGCGGGGGGCCCCACTAAGCTCCTACAATGAGCAGTTCTTC.

Concerning this clone itself: The same CDR3 is also encoded by other DNA sequences in this sample. J is TRBJ1-3 and V is TRBV28; D is undetermined. The CDR3 is 10 amino acids. From germline, CDR1 is MDHEN and CDR2 SYDVKM. V lost 9 bases and J 4 bases, leaving 4 bases between the germline ends. The CDR3 DNA reads TGTGCCAGTTCGGGAAACACCATATATTTT. It specifies CASSGNTIYF. Drawing the rest from reference TRBV28 and TRBJ1-3, the complete variable domain is DVKVTQSSRYLVKRTGEKVFLECVQDMDHENMFWYRQDPGLGLRLIYFSYDVKMKEKGDIPEGYSVSREKKERFSLILESASTNQTSMYLCASSGNTIYFGEGSWLTVV.

This clone was seen at least ten times. The chain recombines TRBV28 with TRBJ2-6; D may be TRBD2 (5 bases). The length of the CDR3 is 15 residues. Germline assignment: CDR1 MDHEN and CDR2 SYDVKM. V lost 5 bases and J 2 bases, leaving 10 bases between the germline ends. The CDR3 nucleotides read TGTGCCAGCAGTGCCTCGGGGACTGGGGCCAACGTCCTGACTTTC. This translates into CASSASGTGANVLTF. The full variable domain, rest sourced from reference TRBV28 and TRBJ2-6, is DVKVTQSSRYLVKRTGEKVFLECVQDMDHENMFWYRQDPGLGLRLIYFSYDVKMKEKGDIPEGYSVSREKKERFSLILESASTNQTSMYLCASSASGTGANVLTFGAGSRLTVL.

Only a few counts were recorded for this clone. The gene calls are TRBV10-3 and TRBJ2-2; TRBD1 matches at 8 bases. CDR1 ENHRY and CDR2 SYGVKD come from the germline V gene. The V and J ends lost 8 bases and 7 bases, in that order; junction bases with no gene match: 6. The CDR3 loop spans 13 amino acids. CDR3 sequence: CAIGQGADGELFF. The CDR3 nucleotides are TGTGCCATCGGTCAGGGGGCTGACGGGGAGCTGTTTTTT.

This clone has more than one count but fewer than ten. The V and J genes are TRBV27 and TRBJ2-7; D not certain. V was trimmed by 3 bases and J by 4 bases, leaving 10 bases between them. The CDR3 loop spans 13 amino acids. Germline CDR1 and CDR2: MNHEY and SMNVEV (reference sequence). CDR3 in amino acids: CASSFYAGYEQYF. In nucleotides, the CDR3 is TGTGCCAGCAGTTTTTATGCCGGATACGAGCAGTACTTC.

The V call is TRBV4-3, the J call TRBJ2-1, with 8 nucleotides matching TRBD2. CDR3 length equals 15 residues. Germline values: CDR1 LGHNA, CDR2 YSLEER. V shed 4 bases and J 6 bases; nucleotides not matched to a gene: 8. This CDR3 reads CASSPSGSWVNEQFF. CDR3 DNA sequence: TGCGCCAGCAGCCCCAGCGGGAGTTGGGTCAATGAGCAGTTCTTC.

The gene calls are TRBV2 and TRBJ1-1, with a weak D call TRBD1 (6 bases). Trimming left V 6 bases short and J 0 bases short, with 17 bases between. The CDR3 is 16 amino acids. The germline CDR1 and CDR2 sequences are SNHLY and FYNNEI. The CDR3 DNA sequence: TGTGCCAGCAGGAGGGGGGAGACAGCTCTGAACACTGAAGCTTTCTTT. It specifies CASRRGETALNTEAFF.

The sample holds a few counts of this clone. This chain joins TRBV2 and TRBJ2-2; the D is unclear. The CDR3 totals 12 residues. Trimming removed 6 bases from V and 2 bases from J, with 4 bases in between. From germline, CDR1 is SNHLY and CDR2 FYNNEI. This CDR3 is CASRDNTGELFF. CDR3 sequence (DNA): TGTGCCAGCAGGGACAACACCGGGGAGCTGTTTTTT.

This clone was detected only a few times. V gene TRBV11-2 combines with J gene TRBJ1-5; D is unclear. Germline loops: CDR1 SGHAT, CDR2 FQNNGV. The CDR3 length is 14 residues. Between the trimmed V and J ends, which lost 5 bases and 0 bases, there was a span of 8 bases. The CDR3 sequence: CASSPRLSNQPQHF. The CDR3 nucleotides read TGTGCCAGCAGCCCACGGCTTAGCAATCAGCCCCAGCATTTT.

The J gene is TRBJ2-2, the V gene TRBV7-3; D ambiguous. Germline V CDR1 and CDR2: SGHTA, FQGTGA. CDR3 length: 11 amino acids. Trimming left V 5 bases short and J 9 bases short, with 7 bases between. CDR3 nucleotides: TGTGCCAGCAGCGGAAGCTGGGAGCTGTTTTTT. Its translation is CASSGSWELFF.

V gene TRBV28 combines with J gene TRBJ2-1; no reliable D call. CDR3 length: 11 amino acids. CDR1 and CDR2 (germline): MDHEN, SYDVKM. V was pared by 9 bases and J by 2 bases, with 5 bases between. CDR3 amino acids: CASWAYNEQFF. The DNA for the CDR3 is TGTGCCAGTTGGGCCTACAATGAGCAGTTCTTC.

This clone occurred a few times. The chain joins TRBV10-3 to TRBJ2-1, with 7 bases aligning to TRBD2. CDR1 and CDR2 (germline): ENHRY, SYGVKD. With V trimmed by 5 bases and J by 5 bases, 9 bases remained unmatched. The CDR3 is 15 residues long. In nucleotides, the CDR3 is TGTGCCATCAGTTGGTCCCGGACTAGAAACAATGAGCAGTTCTTC. Translation: CAISWSRTRNNEQFF.

This clone occurred a few times. The V gene is TRBV5-4, the J gene TRBJ1-1, with no clear D. The germline V gene encodes CDR1 SGHNT and CDR2 YYREEE (reference sequence). V was shortened by 9 bases and J by 1 base, with 13 bases between the two germline ends. The CDR3 is 13 residues long. CDR3 DNA sequence: TGTGCCACCTACGGACGGCAGAACACTGAAGCTTTCTTT. Translation: CATYGRQNTEAFF.

The CDR3: CASSLAVGGAVLAFF. The CDR3 DNA sequence: TGCGCCAGCAGCTTGGCCGTTGGGGGCGCGGTTTTGGCTTTCTTT. This sequence joins TRBV5-1 and TRBJ1-1, with D possibly TRBD1 on 6 matching bases. The V and J ends lost 0 bases and 11 bases respectively, with 20 bases between them. CDR3 size: 15 residues. CDR1 and CDR2 (germline): SGHRS, YFSETQ.

This clone was picked up a small number of times. This chain's CDR3 is CASSGKDAIYGYTF. CDR3 sequence (DNA): TGTGCCAGCAGCGGGAAGGACGCAATCTATGGCTACACCTTC. The chain couples TRBV11-1 to TRBJ1-2; D not resolved. The CDR3 covers 14 residues. From germline, CDR1 is SGHAT and CDR2 FQDESV (reference sequence). Trimming pared 5 bases from V and 4 bases from J, leaving 14 bases between.

The table lists this clone with a few counts. V and J are TRBV29-1 and TRBJ2-3; no reliable D call. The V end was cut by 0 bases, the J end by 1 base, with 11 bases between. Germline V gene data show CDR1 as SQVTM and CDR2 as ANQGSEA. The CDR3 spans 15 residues. The CDR3 DNA reads TGCAGCGTTGAAGATGGCTTCTACGGCACAGATACGCAGTATTTT. Translation: CSVEDGFYGTDTQYF.